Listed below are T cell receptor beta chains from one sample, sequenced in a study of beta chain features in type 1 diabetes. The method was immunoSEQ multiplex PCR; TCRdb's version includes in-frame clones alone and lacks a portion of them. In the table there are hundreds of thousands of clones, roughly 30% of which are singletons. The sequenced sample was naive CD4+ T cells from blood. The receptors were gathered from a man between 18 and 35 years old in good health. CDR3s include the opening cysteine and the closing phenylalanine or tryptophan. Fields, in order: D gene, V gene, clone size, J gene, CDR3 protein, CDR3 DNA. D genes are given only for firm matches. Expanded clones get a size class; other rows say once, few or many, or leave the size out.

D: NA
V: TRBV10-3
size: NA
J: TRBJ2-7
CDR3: CAISSFFEQYF
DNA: TGTGCCATCAGTTCGTTCTTCGAGCAGTACTTC

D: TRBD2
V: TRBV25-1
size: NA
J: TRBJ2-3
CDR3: CASGLTSGRPDTQYF
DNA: TGTGCCAGCGGCCTAACTAGCGGGAGACCAGATACGCAGTATTTT

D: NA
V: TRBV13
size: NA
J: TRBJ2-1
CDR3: CASSFKGYNEQFF
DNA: TGTGCCAGCAGCTTTAAAGGGTACAATGAGCAGTTCTTC

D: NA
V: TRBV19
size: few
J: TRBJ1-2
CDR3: CASSTPREGRIGYTF
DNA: TGTGCCAGTAGTACCCCGAGAGAGGGGAGAATTGGCTACACCTTC

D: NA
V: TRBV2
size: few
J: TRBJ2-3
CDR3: CASNLRDGLIDTQYF
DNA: TGTGCCAGCAACCTCCGGGACGGCTTAATAGATACGCAGTATTTT

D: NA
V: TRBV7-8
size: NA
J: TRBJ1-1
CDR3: CASSQIPGPGRIPEAFF
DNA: TGTGCCAGCAGCCAAATCCCCGGTCCGGGGAGGATACCTGAAGCTTTCTTT

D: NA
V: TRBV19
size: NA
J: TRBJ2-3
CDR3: CASSSRLHTDTQYF
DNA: TGTGCCAGTAGTTCCAGACTCCATACAGATACGCAGTATTTT

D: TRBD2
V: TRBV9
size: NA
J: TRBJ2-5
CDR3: CASSVGVAGGPVETQYF
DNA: TGTGCCAGCAGCGTAGGCGTTGCGGGAGGGCCGGTGGAGACCCAGTACTTC

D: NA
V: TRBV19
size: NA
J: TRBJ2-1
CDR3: CASSPLRTIYNEQFF
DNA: TGTGCCAGTAGTCCCCTCAGGACGATTTACAATGAGCAGTTCTTC

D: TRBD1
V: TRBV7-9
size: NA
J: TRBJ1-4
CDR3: CASSRTGTVNEKLFF
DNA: TGTGCCAGCAGTCGCACCGGGACAGTTAATGAAAAACTGTTTTTT

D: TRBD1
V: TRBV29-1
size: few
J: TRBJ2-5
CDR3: CSGLTGEETQYF
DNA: TGCAGCGGGCTGACAGGGGAGGAGACCCAGTACTTC

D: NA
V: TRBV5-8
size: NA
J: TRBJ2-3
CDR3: CASSPGGFAGSTDTQYF
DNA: TGTGCCAGCAGCCCGGGGGGCTTCGCGGGGAGCACAGATACGCAGTATTTT

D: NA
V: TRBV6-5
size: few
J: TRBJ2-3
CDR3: CASSPTAGSTDTQYF
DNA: TGTGCCAGCAGTCCCACTGCAGGGAGCACAGATACGCAGTATTTT

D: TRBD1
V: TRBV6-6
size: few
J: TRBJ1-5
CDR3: CASSPRQGTSNQPQHF
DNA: TGTGCCAGCAGTCCTCGACAGGGAACGAGCAATCAGCCCCAGCATTTT

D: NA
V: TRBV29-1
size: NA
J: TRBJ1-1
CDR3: CSVDPGSGTEAFF
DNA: TGCAGCGTTGACCCCGGGTCGGGCACTGAAGCTTTCTTT

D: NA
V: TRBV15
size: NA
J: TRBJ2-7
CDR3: CATSRGGSSYEQYF
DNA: TGTGCCACCAGCAGAGGGGGAAGCTCCTACGAGCAGTACTTC